This passage covers 30 T cell receptor beta chains from one sample sequenced in a study of T-cell reconstitution after alpha-beta-depleted transplantation in children. Preparation of the TCRbeta library was carried out with unique molecular identifiers. In TCRdb, the PCR reads were re-called with MiXCR into one record per CDR3 protein. The sample consists of approximately 980,000 distinct CDR3 sequences, roughly 29% of them appearing once. The material was PBMCs, mostly from graft donor cells, obtained 360 days after TCRalphabeta/CD19-depleted stem cell transplant. The source of these receptors is a boy less than two years old who had a stem cell transplant for SCID, so the T cells may come from the graft donor.

The chain recombines TRBV5-6 with TRBJ2-1, with 9 positions matching TRBD2. Per germline, CDR1 SGHDT and CDR2 YYEEEE. With V trimmed by 5 bases and J by 14 bases, 17 bases remained unmatched. The CDR3 sequence is 15 residues long. This CDR3 reads CASSFVSSGTKREFF. The CDR3 DNA follows: TGTGCCAGCAGTTTTGTTTCTAGCGGGACCAAAAGGGAGTTCTTC.

The V call is TRBV12-3 or TRBV12-4, the J call TRBJ2-2; 8 bases are shared with TRBD1. CDR3 length: 15 amino acids. V lost 5 bases, J lost 7 bases, and 9 bases stayed unmatched. DNA of the CDR3: TGTGCCAGCAGTCCTGCCGGGACAGGCGGCGGGGAGCTGTTTTTT. Translation: CASSPAGTGGGELFF.

The V and J genes are TRBV4-3 and TRBJ2-3, with TRBD2 matching over 9 bases. CDR1 and CDR2 from the germline V gene are LGHNA and YSLEER. Trimming cost V 0 bases and J 6 bases; bases outside gene matches: 10. The CDR3 spans 17 residues. CDR3 loop: CASSQDLRLAGSDTQYF. The CDR3 DNA reads as TGCGCCAGCAGCCAAGATCTCCGTCTAGCGGGGTCTGATACGCAGTATTTT.

This clonotype was counted between two and nine times. The rearrangement joins TRBV5-1 to TRBJ2-5; D is undetermined. Between the trimmed V and J ends, which lost 0 bases and 3 bases, there was a span of 12 bases. Per germline, CDR1 SGHRS and CDR2 YFSETQ. This CDR3 spans 15 amino acids. CDR3 sequence: CASSLGFLGEETQYF. In DNA form, the CDR3 reads TGCGCCAGCAGCTTGGGGTTCCTTGGGGAAGAGACCCAGTACTTC.

This chain connects TRBV3-1 to TRBJ2-7; possible D gene TRBD1, 6 bases. CDR3 length equals 17 residues. Germline V gene sequence: CDR1 LGHDT, CDR2 YNNKEL (reference sequence). V was shortened by 0 bases and J by 0 bases, with 15 bases between the two germline ends. As DNA, the CDR3 is TGTGCCAGCAGCCAAGAAGCGCGCAGGGGAAGCTCCTACGAGCAGTACTTC. This codes for CASSQEARRGSSYEQYF.

This rearrangement joins TRBV20-1 to TRBJ1-5; 8 bases align to TRBD1. The V gene end was trimmed by 1 base and the J gene end by 3 bases; junction bases not matched to a gene: 5. CDR3 length: 15 residues. CDR1 and CDR2 from the germline V gene are DFQATT and SNEGSKA (reference sequence). This chain's CDR3 is CSARVPGQVNQPQHF. The DNA for the CDR3 is TGCAGTGCTAGAGTCCCGGGACAGGTCAATCAGCCCCAGCATTTT.

V gene TRBV6-5 combines with J gene TRBJ2-1; 11 nucleotides line up with TRBD2. The CDR3 spans 17 residues. Germline loops: CDR1 MNHEY, CDR2 SVGAGI. The V segment lost 0 bases and the J segment 6 bases; nucleotides outside the gene matches: 7. As DNA, the CDR3 is TGTGCCAGCAGTTACTCGATACGGCTAGCGGGGGGCAATGAGCAGTTCTTC. It specifies CASSYSIRLAGGNEQFF.

The table lists this clonotype with a few counts. V and J are TRBV5-5 and TRBJ2-3, with 8 bases aligning to TRBD2. The trim removed 0 bases at V and 3 bases at J, leaving 6 bases unmatched. Germline lookup yields CDR1 SGHKS and CDR2 YYEKEE (reference sequence). There are 16 residues in the CDR3. In DNA form, the CDR3 reads TGTGCCAGCAGCTTGGAACGGGGGGGCATGACAGATACGCAGTATTTT. Translating gives CASSLERGGMTDTQYF.

This clonotype was found a few times. Compared with germline, one end of the junction differs, possibly owing to a read error. The chain uses TRBV20-1 and TRBJ1-4, with a weak D call TRBD1 (6 bases). The CDR3 runs 15 residues. Germline V gene sequence: CDR1 DFQATT, CDR2 SNEGSKA (reference sequence). CDR3 loop: CSARGQYATNEKLFF. The CDR3 region has the DNA TGCAGTGCGAGAGGACAGTACGCAACTAATGAAAAACTGTTTTTT.

This clonotype came up many times. The J gene is TRBJ2-3, the V gene TRBV5-1; TRBD2 is a possible D gene (5 bases). CDR1 and CDR2 from the germline V gene are SGHRS and YFSETQ. V was trimmed by 1 base and J by 1 base, leaving 7 bases between them. The CDR3 loop spans 14 amino acids. CDR3 in DNA: TGCGCCAGCAGCTTGATCGGGGGCACAGATACGCAGTATTTT. It codes for CASSLIGGTDTQYF. The whole variable domain, remainder taken from reference TRBV5-1 and TRBJ2-3, is KAGVTQTPRYLIKTRGQQVTLSCSPISGHRSVSWYQQTPGQGLQFLFEYFSETQRNKGNFPGRFSGRQFSNSRSEMNVSTLELGDSALYLCASSLIGGTDTQYFGPGTRLTVL.

This chain links TRBV24-1 with TRBJ2-3, with D unresolved. This CDR3 contains 13 residues. Germline lookup yields CDR1 KGHDR and CDR2 SFDVKD. V was trimmed by 7 bases and J by 1 base, leaving 8 bases between them. CDR3 nucleotide sequence: TGTGCCACCAGCCAGGTGGGCACAGATACGCAGTATTTT. Translating it yields CATSQVGTDTQYF.

The chain uses TRBV7-9 and TRBJ2-1; D gene unclear. Looked up from germline, CDR1 is SEHNR and CDR2 is FQNEAQ (reference sequence). V was clipped by 3 bases and J by 0 bases, with 9 bases between them. CDR3 size: 15 residues. The CDR3 DNA is TGTGCCAGCAGCTTCCGGATCCCCTCCTACAATGAGCAGTTCTTC. The encoded protein is CASSFRIPSYNEQFF.

V is TRBV12-3 or TRBV12-4 and J is TRBJ1-5, with D perhaps matching TRBD1 (5 bases). The CDR3 totals 15 residues. The V and J ends lost 3 bases and 3 bases respectively, with 12 bases between them. The CDR3 is CASSFGRAPNQPQHF. The CDR3, as DNA: TGTGCCAGCAGTTTCGGCAGGGCACCCAATCAGCCCCAGCATTTT.

The chain links TRBV12-3 or TRBV12-4 to TRBJ1-6; TRBD1 matches at 8 bases. After removal of 5 bases from V and 8 bases from J, the junction contained 8 bases not matched to a gene. The CDR3 runs to 15 residues. CDR3 DNA sequence: TGTGCCAGCAGTCCCGGACAGGGAAGATATTCACCCCTCCACTTT. Translating it yields CASSPGQGRYSPLHF.

The chain combines TRBV12-3 or TRBV12-4 with TRBJ1-1; D is unclear. Between the trimmed V and J ends, which lost 9 bases and 7 bases, there was a span of 15 bases. The CDR3 is 12 residues long. CDR3 DNA: TGTGCCAGTTCCCGGCTGGGGAGTGAAGCTTTCTTT. Encoded protein: CASSRLGSEAFF.

The chain couples TRBV6-5 to TRBJ2-5, with D possibly matching TRBD2 (6 bases). Germline V gene lookup returns CDR1 MNHEY and CDR2 SVGAGI. This CDR3 spans 15 amino acids. V was clipped by 2 bases and J by 0 bases, with 10 bases between them. CDR3 bases: TGTGCCAGCAGTTACGTCGGAGGGAACCAAGAGACCCAGTACTTC. This sequence encodes CASSYVGGNQETQYF.

The V gene is TRBV7-9, the J gene TRBJ1-6; no clear D gene. The V gene's germline CDR1 is SEHNR and CDR2 FQNEAQ (reference sequence). The CDR3 is made up of 13 amino acids. V dropped 5 bases and J dropped 8 bases, with 10 bases sitting between them. CDR3 sequence (DNA): TGTGCCAGCAGCCGACTCGGGTATTCACCCCTCCACTTT. Translation gives CASSRLGYSPLHF.

V usage is TRBV4-3 and J usage is TRBJ2-4, with D possibly being TRBD1 or TRBD2 (5 bases each). Trimming stripped 4 bases from V and 9 bases from J, with 13 bases between. Germline CDR1 is LGHNA and CDR2 is YSLEER. CDR3 size: 13 residues. The CDR3 is CASSRMGRGIQYF. For the CDR3, the DNA is TGCGCCAGCAGCCGAATGGGACGGGGCATTCAGTACTTC.

This clonotype has a handful of counts. V is TRBV7-9 and J is TRBJ2-1; D may be TRBD2 (7 bases). The ends were cut back, 4 bases at V and 5 bases at J, with 18 bases in the middle. Germline V gives CDR1 SEHNR, CDR2 FQNEAQ (reference sequence). This CDR3 has 16 residues. The CDR3 DNA sequence: TGTGCCAGCAGCTGGGGGCCAGGGGAGGGGGACAATGAGCAGTTCTTC. This sequence encodes CASSWGPGEGDNEQFF.

This clonotype was detected only a few times. The chain is built from TRBV6-2 or TRBV6-3 and TRBJ2-7; unclear D gene. The ends were cut back, 4 bases at V and 7 bases at J, with 14 bases in the middle. There are 13 residues in the CDR3. The germline gives CDR1 MNHEY, CDR2 SVGEGT. CDR3 nucleotides: TGTGCCAGCAGTTCTACGTCTCACACGGAGCAGTACTTC. Encoded protein: CASSSTSHTEQYF.

This clonotype has more than one count but fewer than ten. This chain uses TRBV27 with TRBJ2-1; tentative D call: TRBD1 (6 bases). V lost 6 bases and J 6 bases, leaving 12 bases between the germline ends. Germline assignment: CDR1 MNHEY and CDR2 SMNVEV (reference sequence). The CDR3 spans 13 residues. CDR3 in DNA: TGTGCCAGCAGGAAACAGGGTCCCAATGAGCAGTTCTTC. Translated: CASRKQGPNEQFF.

The chain recombines TRBV27 with TRBJ2-7, with D possibly TRBD1 on 6 matching bases. This CDR3 is 13 amino acids long. Looked up from germline, CDR1 is MNHEY and CDR2 is SMNVEV (reference sequence). V lost 3 bases, J lost 5 bases, and 11 bases lay in between. The CDR3 loop is CASSLGRDNEQYF. The CDR3 coding sequence is TGTGCCAGCAGTTTGGGCCGGGACAACGAGCAGTACTTC.

This chain connects TRBV29-1 to TRBJ2-1; 12 bases agree with TRBD2. V shed 5 bases and J 0 bases; nucleotides not matched to a gene: 17. The CDR3 is 20 amino acids. Germline CDR1 and CDR2: SQVTM and ANQGSEA. The CDR3 nucleotides read TGCAGCGTTAGTCTAAGTCGACTAGCGGGAGTTCGCAGCTCCTACAATGAGCAGTTCTTC. Translating it yields CSVSLSRLAGVRSSYNEQFF.

This clonotype was seen more than once but under ten times. J is TRBJ2-1 and V is TRBV12-3 or TRBV12-4; the match to TRBD2 covers 9 bases. The CDR3 runs to 21 residues. With V trimmed by 4 bases and J by 0 bases, 19 bases remained unmatched. In DNA, the CDR3 is TGTGCCAGCAGTTCCCCCATCCCGGGACTAGCCACCCCGAGCTCCTACAATGAGCAGTTCTTC. Protein product: CASSSPIPGLATPSSYNEQFF.

V gene TRBV5-1 combines with J gene TRBJ2-1; maybe TRBD2 (5 bases). Looked up from germline, CDR1 is SGHRS and CDR2 is YFSETQ. This CDR3 is 11 amino acids long. The V end lost 4 bases, the J end lost 12 bases, and 11 bases lay between the germline ends. The CDR3 DNA sequence: TGCGCCAGCAGCGCTAGCTTTGGGCAGTTCTTC. Protein: CASSASFGQFF.

The rearrangement links TRBV12-3 or TRBV12-4 to TRBJ2-7; no firm D call. This CDR3 has 14 residues. V was shortened by 5 bases and J by 2 bases, with 13 bases between the two germline ends. The CDR3: CASSLEQLPYEQYF. The CDR3 DNA reads as TGTGCCAGCAGTCTTGAGCAGCTCCCCTACGAGCAGTACTTC.

J is TRBJ1-4 and V is TRBV9, with D tentatively TRBD1 (5 bases). V lost 3 bases to trimming and J lost 0 bases, with 6 bases between them. Germline V gene sequence: CDR1 SGDLS, CDR2 YYNGEE. The CDR3 contains 14 residues. The CDR3 DNA sequence: TGTGCCAGCAGCGCCAGGGCAACTAATGAAAAACTGTTTTTT. This encodes CASSARATNEKLFF.

This clonotype was found a few times. V gene TRBV20-1 combines with J gene TRBJ2-3, with D perhaps TRBD1 or TRBD2 (5 bases each). This CDR3 comprises 15 residues. In germline, CDR1 is DFQATT, CDR2 SNEGSKA (reference sequence). Trimming took 6 bases from V and 6 from J, leaving 22 bases between them. The CDR3 nucleotides are TGCAGTGCCGAACACCGGGACCCGTTCTATGATACGCAGTATTTT. Protein sequence: CSAEHRDPFYDTQYF.

The table lists this clonotype with a few counts. The chain joins TRBV14 to TRBJ2-7; 7 bases fit TRBD2. This CDR3 comprises 16 residues. V shed 3 bases and J 0 bases; nucleotides not matched to a gene: 8. Germline CDR1 and CDR2: SGHDN and FVKESK. The CDR3 loop is CASSQTGTMSSYEQYF. The DNA of the CDR3 is TGTGCCAGCAGCCAGACCGGGACTATGAGCTCCTACGAGCAGTACTTC. Complete variable domain (other parts from reference TRBV14 and TRBJ2-7): EAGVTQFPSHSVIEKGQTVTLRCDPISGHDNLYWYRRVMGKEIKFLLHFVKESKQDESGMPNNRFLAERTGGTYSTLKVQPAELEDSGVYFCASSQTGTMSSYEQYFGPGTRLTVT.

The genes are TRBV5-1 and TRBJ2-1; the D gene is possibly TRBD1 (6 bases). Germline V gives CDR1 SGHRS, CDR2 YFSETQ. V shed 4 bases and J shed 8 bases, with 16 bases lying between them. The CDR3 has 14 amino acids. The CDR3 here is CASSPGGGNDEQFF. CDR3 bases: TGCGCCAGCAGCCCCGGTGGGGGCAACGATGAGCAGTTCTTC.